This is a list of T cell receptor beta chains from one sample in a study of blood T cell repertoires in COVID-19. TCRdb's table, derived via immunoSEQ multiplex PCR, lists solely in-frame clones and lacks some. The sample holds about 18,000 clones; roughly 90% are singletons and the top ten take more than 15%. The sequenced material came from peripheral blood. Receptors were obtained from a human donor in a cohort sampled during active COVID-19. CDR3s include the opening cysteine and the closing phenylalanine or tryptophan. Each record gives: D gene, clone size, V gene, J gene, CDR3 protein, CDR3 DNA. The D gene is left open where the match is weak. The size entry is marked missing in some rows and otherwise reads once, few, many or a size class.

d_gene: TRBD1
abundance: .
v_gene: TRBV5-6
j_gene: TRBJ1-2
CDR3aa: CASSSFRGRRNYGYTF
CDR3nt: TGTGCCAGCAGTAGCTTCAGGGGGCGACGAAACTATGGCTACACCTTC

d_gene: .
abundance: .
v_gene: TRBV27
j_gene: TRBJ2-3
CDR3aa: CASRPLRVGTDTQYF
CDR3nt: TGTGCCAGCAGACCACTTCGCGTGGGCACAGATACGCAGTATTTT

d_gene: .
abundance: .
v_gene: TRBV11-2
j_gene: TRBJ2-6
CDR3aa: CASSTPVGGANVLTF
CDR3nt: TGTGCCAGCAGCACGCCGGTCGGTGGGGCCAACGTCCTGACTTTC

d_gene: .
abundance: .
v_gene: TRBV5-5
j_gene: TRBJ1-2
CDR3aa: CASSPPRGETYGYTF
CDR3nt: TGTGCCAGCAGCCCCCCCCGGGGAGAAACCTATGGCTACACCTTC

d_gene: TRBD2
abundance: .
v_gene: TRBV3-1/TRBV3-2
j_gene: TRBJ2-4
CDR3aa: CASSQLAEAIQYF
CDR3nt: TGTGCCAGCAGCCAACTAGCGGAAGCCATTCAGTACTTC

d_gene: .
abundance: .
v_gene: TRBV5-1
j_gene: TRBJ2-1
CDR3aa: CASSLAARGWGNEQFF
CDR3nt: TGCGCCAGCAGCTTGGCCGCGCGGGGCTGGGGGAATGAGCAGTTCTTC

d_gene: TRBD1
abundance: .
v_gene: TRBV19
j_gene: TRBJ2-5
CDR3aa: CASRITGGEETQYF
CDR3nt: TGTGCCAGTAGGATAACAGGGGGCGAAGAGACCCAGTACTTC

d_gene: .
abundance: .
v_gene: TRBV4-1
j_gene: TRBJ1-2
CDR3aa: CASSHPARAIGYTF
CDR3nt: TGCGCCAGCAGCCATCCAGCGAGGGCTATTGGCTACACCTTC

d_gene: .
abundance: .
v_gene: TRBV6-6
j_gene: TRBJ1-5
CDR3aa: CASSPRTVGTRDQPQHF
CDR3nt: TGTGCCAGCAGTCCCCGGACAGTTGGTACCCGGGATCAGCCCCAGCATTTT

d_gene: .
abundance: .
v_gene: TRBV6-5
j_gene: TRBJ2-1
CDR3aa: CASSPRAEQFF
CDR3nt: TGTGCCAGCAGCCCCAGGGCCGAGCAGTTCTTC

d_gene: TRBD1
abundance: once
v_gene: TRBV6-5
j_gene: TRBJ1-1
CDR3aa: CASRTDRDTEAFF
CDR3nt: TGTGCCAGCAGAACGGACAGGGACACTGAAGCTTTCTTT

d_gene: .
abundance: .
v_gene: TRBV13
j_gene: TRBJ2-3
CDR3aa: CASSLGRRGGDTQYF
CDR3nt: TGTGCCAGCAGCTTGGGTAGGAGGGGGGGAGATACGCAGTATTTT

d_gene: TRBD1
abundance: .
v_gene: TRBV3-1/TRBV3-2
j_gene: TRBJ2-1
CDR3aa: CASSPQGIEQFF
CDR3nt: TGTGCCAGCAGCCCACAGGGGATTGAGCAGTTCTTC

d_gene: TRBD2
abundance: .
v_gene: TRBV3-1/TRBV3-2
j_gene: TRBJ2-7
CDR3aa: CASSHGRSSSGNYEQYF
CDR3nt: TGTGCCAGCAGCCACGGCCGGAGTTCTAGCGGGAACTACGAGCAGTACTTC

d_gene: .
abundance: .
v_gene: TRBV4-3
j_gene: TRBJ1-1
CDR3aa: CASSQERPGAGRGGAFF
CDR3nt: TGCGCCAGCAGCCAAGAAAGACCGGGGGCCGGTCGGGGGGGAGCTTTCTTT

d_gene: TRBD1
abundance: .
v_gene: TRBV18
j_gene: TRBJ1-5
CDR3aa: CASSEMGTGSHNQPQHF
CDR3nt: TGTGCCAGCTCAGAAATGGGGACAGGGAGTCACAATCAGCCCCAGCATTTT

d_gene: .
abundance: .
v_gene: TRBV7-9
j_gene: TRBJ2-7
CDR3aa: CASSLEAGAREQYF
CDR3nt: TGTGCCAGCAGCTTAGAGGCAGGGGCGAGGGAGCAGTACTTC

d_gene: TRBD1
abundance: .
v_gene: TRBV29-1
j_gene: TRBJ1-1
CDR3aa: CSVNRGRTEAFF
CDR3nt: TGCAGCGTTAACAGGGGGCGGACTGAAGCTTTCTTT

d_gene: TRBD1
abundance: .
v_gene: TRBV7-2
j_gene: TRBJ2-5
CDR3aa: CASSQTGGRETQYF
CDR3nt: TGTGCCAGCAGCCAAACAGGGGGCAGAGAGACCCAGTACTTC

d_gene: .
abundance: .
v_gene: TRBV24-1
j_gene: TRBJ2-1
CDR3aa: CATAPAGGPPVNEQFF
CDR3nt: TGTGCCACCGCTCCCGCGGGCGGCCCCCCGGTCAATGAGCAGTTCTTC

d_gene: .
abundance: .
v_gene: TRBV3-1/TRBV3-2
j_gene: TRBJ1-6
CDR3aa: CASSQDARGNSPLHF
CDR3nt: TGTGCCAGCAGCCAAGATGCACGGGGGAATTCACCCCTCCACTTT

d_gene: .
abundance: .
v_gene: TRBV10-2
j_gene: TRBJ2-2
CDR3aa: CASRGAGGANTGELFF
CDR3nt: TGCGCCAGCAGGGGCGCGGGCGGCGCGAACACCGGGGAGCTGTTTTTT

d_gene: .
abundance: .
v_gene: TRBV11-3
j_gene: TRBJ1-1
CDR3aa: CASSPTGVTEAFF
CDR3nt: TGTGCCAGCAGCCCGACGGGGGTCACTGAAGCTTTCTTT

d_gene: .
abundance: .
v_gene: TRBV2
j_gene: TRBJ1-5
CDR3aa: CASRLQGSNQPQHF
CDR3nt: TGTGCCAGCAGACTGCAGGGGAGCAATCAGCCCCAGCATTTT

d_gene: .
abundance: .
v_gene: TRBV30
j_gene: TRBJ1-4
CDR3aa: CAWSVRGEKLFF
CDR3nt: TGTGCCTGGAGTGTACGAGGGGAAAAACTGTTTTTT

d_gene: .
abundance: once
v_gene: TRBV5-1
j_gene: TRBJ2-1
CDR3aa: CASSLKRRSYNEQFF
CDR3nt: TGCGCCAGCAGCTTGAAGAGGCGGTCGTACAATGAGCAGTTCTTC

d_gene: .
abundance: .
v_gene: TRBV27
j_gene: TRBJ1-2
CDR3aa: CASSPGGAYGYTF
CDR3nt: TGTGCCAGCAGCCCGGGGGGGGCTTATGGCTACACCTTC

d_gene: TRBD2
abundance: .
v_gene: TRBV7-8
j_gene: TRBJ2-5
CDR3aa: CASSLVSSGGPRETQYF
CDR3nt: TGTGCCAGCAGCTTAGTGTCTAGCGGGGGGCCGAGGGAGACCCAGTACTTC

d_gene: .
abundance: .
v_gene: TRBV28
j_gene: TRBJ2-2
CDR3aa: CASSFSTGELFF
CDR3nt: TGTGCCAGCAGTTTCTCGACCGGGGAGCTGTTTTTT

d_gene: .
abundance: .
v_gene: TRBV6-2/TRBV6-3
j_gene: TRBJ2-6
CDR3aa: CASSYSSLASSGANVLTF
CDR3nt: TGTGCCAGCAGTTACTCGTCTCTAGCGAGTTCAGGGGCCAACGTCCTGACTTTC

d_gene: .
abundance: .
v_gene: TRBV5-1
j_gene: TRBJ2-5
CDR3aa: CASSLEQETQYF
CDR3nt: TGCGCCAGCAGCTTGGAACAGGAGACCCAGTACTTC

d_gene: TRBD1
abundance: .
v_gene: TRBV29-1
j_gene: TRBJ2-7
CDR3aa: CSVERDRGHYEQYF
CDR3nt: TGCAGCGTTGAGCGGGACAGGGGGCATTACGAGCAGTACTTC

d_gene: TRBD2
abundance: .
v_gene: TRBV11-2
j_gene: TRBJ2-1
CDR3aa: CASSFPLAGAYNEQFF
CDR3nt: TGTGCCAGCAGCTTCCCACTAGCGGGGGCGTACAATGAGCAGTTCTTC

d_gene: .
abundance: .
v_gene: TRBV7-9
j_gene: TRBJ2-3
CDR3aa: CASSSIRTSQYF
CDR3nt: TGTGCCAGCAGTTCTATAAGGACATCGCAGTATTTT

d_gene: TRBD1
abundance: .
v_gene: TRBV4-2
j_gene: TRBJ1-1
CDR3aa: CASSHFLTGEGTRAEAFF
CDR3nt: TGTGCCAGCAGCCATTTTCTGACAGGGGAAGGGACACGGGCTGAAGCTTTCTTT

d_gene: TRBD1
abundance: .
v_gene: TRBV2
j_gene: TRBJ1-1
CDR3aa: CATYRGKAEAFF
CDR3nt: TGTGCCACCTACAGGGGGAAGGCTGAAGCTTTCTTT

d_gene: .
abundance: .
v_gene: TRBV7-2
j_gene: TRBJ2-7
CDR3aa: CASSFDLGRDSYEQYF
CDR3nt: TGTGCCAGCAGCTTTGATTTGGGCAGGGATTCCTACGAGCAGTACTTC

d_gene: .
abundance: .
v_gene: TRBV7-9
j_gene: TRBJ2-5
CDR3aa: CASSLIRRGSETQYF
CDR3nt: TGTGCCAGCAGCTTAATCCGCAGGGGTAGCGAGACCCAGTACTTC

d_gene: .
abundance: .
v_gene: TRBV11-2
j_gene: TRBJ1-2
CDR3aa: CASNQDSLAYGYTF
CDR3nt: TGTGCCAGCAACCAGGACAGCCTGGCCTATGGCTACACCTTC

d_gene: TRBD2
abundance: .
v_gene: TRBV19
j_gene: TRBJ2-7
CDR3aa: CASSTRGGHYEQYF
CDR3nt: TGTGCCAGTAGTACCCGGGGGGGTCACTACGAGCAGTACTTC